Sequencing of this T cell receptor (beta chain) was carried out in a study of cytomegalovirus exposure and HLA in healthy donors. CDR3 length: 18 amino acids. CDR1 is MGHRA, CDR2 YSYEKL, per germline. Losses at the gene ends were 0 bases for V and 7 bases for J; bases not matched to a gene: 11. PCR amplification relied on 60 Vbeta primers (plus 13 Jbeta primers). Assay: immunoSEQ multiplex PCR; the TCRdb copy retains only in-frame clones and omits some. The sample consists of 52,000 or so clones, around 78% of them appearing once. This rearrangement joins TRBV4-1 to TRBJ1-5, with 11 nucleotides matching TRBD1. The sequence was collected from a female donor in good health and CMV-seronegative. Material: PBMCs. The CDR3 DNA reads TGCGCCAGCAGCCAAGATCCCGCATCGGGGACAGGGGGACAGCCCCAGCATTTT. Its translation: CASSQDPASGTGGQPQHF.